These 14 T cell receptor beta chains were sequenced from one sample in a study of cytotoxic CD8 clonotypes in ibrutinib-treated CLL. Only in-frame clones appear in the TCRdb table, and some are missing; sequencing was by immunoSEQ multiplex PCR. Altogether 250,000 to 350,000 clones are present, 60% to 80% being singletons, with the ten largest covering 5.6%. The sample here was PBMCs, taken at disease progression, from a patient treated with ibrutinib. The source of these receptors is a human donor with chronic lymphocytic leukemia.

V and J are TRBV7-6 and TRBJ2-5; no clear D gene. The CDR3 runs 15 residues. Trimming stripped 0 bases from V and 4 bases from J, with 12 bases between. Germline CDR1 is SGHVS and CDR2 is FNYEAQ. CDR3 sequence (DNA): TGTGCCAGCAGCTTAGCGATATTGGCAGCAGAGACCCAGTACTTC. This gives the protein CASSLAILAAETQYF.

The chain combines TRBV4-1 with TRBJ1-4, with TRBD1 as a possible D gene (5 bases). The CDR3 sequence is 16 residues long. CDR1 and CDR2 (germline): MGHRA, YSYEKL. V lost 3 bases, J lost 3 bases, and 14 bases lay in between. Written as DNA, the CDR3 is TGCGCCAGCAGCCACGGGGCGGGGAGGCCTAATGAAAAACTGTTTTTT. Translating gives CASSHGAGRPNEKLFF.

In the case of this clone: Other nucleotide sequences from this sample produce the same CDR3. J is TRBJ2-7 and V is TRBV18; no definite D call. Looked up from germline, CDR1 is KGHSH and CDR2 is LQKENI. The CDR3 has 13 amino acids. The germline V and J ends were trimmed by 0 bases and 5 bases, with 8 bases remaining between them. CDR3 coding DNA: TGTGCCAGCTCACCACCGGGAAGGGACGAGCAGTACTTC. This codes for CASSPPGRDEQYF.

This clone was observed once. The chain uses TRBV19 and TRBJ2-5, with a weak D call TRBD2 (5 bases). This CDR3 spans 18 amino acids. Trimming took off 5 bases at V and 4 bases at J, with 26 bases between the two ends. Germline CDR1 reads LNHDA; CDR2 reads SQIVND (reference sequence). CDR3 in DNA: TGTGCCAGTAGTCCCAGCCCCCCGTCTGCTAGCCCTTCAGAGACCCAGTACTTC. This codes for CASSPSPPSASPSETQYF.

The chain carries TRBV29-1 and TRBJ2-1; TRBD2 is a possible D gene (6 bases). This CDR3 comprises 11 residues. Germline V CDR1 and CDR2: SQVTM, ANQGSEA. V lost 7 bases and J 8 bases, leaving 12 bases between the germline ends. The DNA of the CDR3 is TGCAGCGACTACCAGCGGGATGAGCAGTTCTTC. It is translated as CSDYQRDEQFF.

With respect to this clone: Different DNA sequences within this sample yield the same CDR3. This sequence joins TRBV18 and TRBJ2-7; weak D call: TRBD1 (6 bases). The V and J ends lost 3 bases and 3 bases respectively, with 12 bases between them. This CDR3 has 14 amino acids. Germline CDR1 and CDR2: KGHSH and LQKENI. In DNA form, the CDR3 reads TGTGCCAGCTCACCGGAGACAGGTTACTACGAGCAGTACTTC. Translation: CASSPETGYYEQYF.

This clone was seen a few times. This rearrangement joins TRBV19 to TRBJ2-4; no clear D gene. Germline CDR1 is LNHDA and CDR2 is SQIVND (reference sequence). With 2 bases removed from V and 5 bases from J, the gap between germline ends came to 7 bases. This CDR3 has 13 residues. CDR3 DNA sequence: TGTGCCAGTAGTATACAGGCCCAAAACATTCAGTACTTC. Translated, it gives CASSIQAQNIQYF.

The rearrangement links TRBV9 to TRBJ1-2; a possible D gene is TRBD1 (5 bases). V gave up 0 bases and J gave up 8 bases, with 17 bases separating them. Germline CDR1 SGDLS, CDR2 YYNGEE. The CDR3 is 15 amino acids. The CDR3 DNA reads as TGTGCCAGCAGCGTAGCCGGGGCAGGGTCTTTCGGCTACACCTTC. Translating it yields CASSVAGAGSFGYTF.

The chain recombines TRBV5-1 with TRBJ2-2; 7 bases match TRBD2. J gave up 1 base and V 4 bases, and 4 bases lay outside the gene matches. This CDR3 spans 15 amino acids. Germline values: CDR1 SGHRS, CDR2 YFSETQ. The CDR3 protein is CASSRGLVNTGELFF. As DNA, the CDR3 is TGCGCCAGCAGCCGCGGACTAGTGAACACCGGGGAGCTGTTTTTT.

The chain combines TRBV5-1 with TRBJ2-1; D unclear. The CDR3 has 16 residues. V was shortened by 0 bases and J by 8 bases, with 18 bases between the two germline ends. Germline lookup yields CDR1 SGHRS and CDR2 YFSETQ. As DNA, the CDR3 is TGCGCCAGCAGCTTGGATCCCTTACTCGGGTGGGATGAGCAGTTCTTC. Amino acid sequence: CASSLDPLLGWDEQFF.

The chain links TRBV27 to TRBJ2-1, with D possibly being TRBD2 (6 bases). CDR1 is MNHEY, CDR2 SMNVEV, per germline (reference sequence). There are 16 residues in the CDR3. Trimming cost V 1 base and J 1 base, with 11 bases left between them. In nucleotides, the CDR3 is TGTGCCAGCAGTTTATTGCCTAGCGTATCCTACAATGAGCAGTTCTTC. It codes for CASSLLPSVSYNEQFF.

This clone was counted a few times. V is TRBV27 and J is TRBJ2-5; TRBD2 matches 14 bases. Germline V lookup: CDR1 MNHEY, CDR2 SMNVEV (reference sequence). With 5 bases clipped from V and 4 bases from J, the junction kept 3 bases outside the gene matches. This CDR3 has 15 amino acids. CDR3: CASSRLAGGRETQYF. In DNA form, the CDR3 reads TGTGCCAGCAGTAGACTAGCGGGGGGGCGAGAGACCCAGTACTTC.

The gene calls are TRBV4-1 and TRBJ1-2; perhaps TRBD1 as D (6 bases). Germline CDR1 and CDR2: MGHRA and YSYEKL. This CDR3 is built from 14 residues. The V end was cut by 3 bases, the J end by 5 bases, with 13 bases between. CDR3 loop: CASSHLAGQYGYTF. The CDR3 nucleotides are TGCGCCAGCAGCCACCTAGCTGGACAGTATGGCTACACCTTC.

This chain links TRBV6-9 with TRBJ1-1; D is uncertain. The CDR3 length is 15 residues. Germline V gene data show CDR1 as MNHGY and CDR2 as SVAAGI. Between the trimmed V and J ends, which lost 0 bases and 0 bases, there was a span of 8 bases. CDR3 nucleotides: TGTGCCAGCAGTTATTCAGACGACATGAACACTGAAGCTTTCTTT. Encoded protein: CASSYSDDMNTEAFF.